This paragraph reports one T cell receptor (beta chain). Its antigen is still unknown. Trimming removed 0 bases from V and 2 bases from J; junction bases left unmatched: 4. This CDR3 has 16 amino acids. Germline V gene data show CDR1 as ENHRY and CDR2 as SYGVKD. The record originates from a study of post-analysis software for immune sequencing data. For the study at large: Multiple sclerosis in the patients followed relapsing-remitting, secondary progressive and progressive-relapsing courses.

The study, taken as a whole, reports: Relative to controls, patients had a few TRBV segments at higher frequency, with TRBV5-6, TRBV5-1 and TRBV20-1 among these.

Presence of unique molecular identifiers characterized the TCR beta cDNA libraries. When roughly 0.9 to 10 million T cells were used, they gave around 500,000 cDNA molecules. TCRdb called the PCR reads again in MiXCR, with one record for every CDR3 protein. The sample lists over 700,000 distinct CDR3 sequences; 25% to 30% were seen once. V and J are TRBV10-3 and TRBJ2-5; 9 bases agree with TRBD1. The source of this sequence is a girl aged 10 to 17 with multiple sclerosis. The sample consisted of blood. For the CDR3, the DNA is TGTGCCATCAGTGAGTCAGTGGACAGGGGACAAGAGACCCAGTACTTC. This codes for CAISESVDRGQETQYF.